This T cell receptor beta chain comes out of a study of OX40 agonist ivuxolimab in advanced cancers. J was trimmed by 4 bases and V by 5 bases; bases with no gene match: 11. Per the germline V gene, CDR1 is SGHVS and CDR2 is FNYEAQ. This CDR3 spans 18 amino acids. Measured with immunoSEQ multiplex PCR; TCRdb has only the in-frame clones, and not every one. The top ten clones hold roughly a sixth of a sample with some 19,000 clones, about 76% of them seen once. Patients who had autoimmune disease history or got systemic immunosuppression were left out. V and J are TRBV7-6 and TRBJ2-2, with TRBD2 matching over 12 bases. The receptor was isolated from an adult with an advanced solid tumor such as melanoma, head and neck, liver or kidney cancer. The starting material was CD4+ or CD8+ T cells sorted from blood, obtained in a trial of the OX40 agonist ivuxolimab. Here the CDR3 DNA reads TGTGCCAGCAGCCCCAGACTAGCGGGGGATTTGAGCACCGGGGAGCTGTTTTTT. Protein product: CASSPRLAGDLSTGELFF.